This entry concerns a single TCR beta chain. This sample is drawn from a study of blood T cell repertoires in COVID-19. Across the whole study: The study drew acute and convalescent COVID-19 samples from the United States, Italy and Spain. PBMCs, B-cell-depleted T cells, or T cells were the source of the cDNA or gDNA that made up the material.

Profiling relied on immunoSEQ multiplex PCR, and the TCRdb table lists in-frame clones only, not all of them. Of 210,000 or so clones listed, around four fifths were seen once; the top ten hold roughly a fifth. CDR1 and CDR2 (germline): LNHDA, SQIVND (reference sequence). This CDR3 spans 15 amino acids. Trimming took 1 base from V and 7 from J, leaving 14 bases between them. This receptor was taken from a human donor in a cohort sampled during active COVID-19. Source material: peripheral blood. The chain combines TRBV19 with TRBJ1-5, with D possibly matching TRBD1 (6 bases). This CDR3 is CASSIGVQGRQPQHF. Here the CDR3 DNA reads TGTGCCAGTAGTATAGGGGTACAGGGTCGCCAGCCCCAGCATTTT.